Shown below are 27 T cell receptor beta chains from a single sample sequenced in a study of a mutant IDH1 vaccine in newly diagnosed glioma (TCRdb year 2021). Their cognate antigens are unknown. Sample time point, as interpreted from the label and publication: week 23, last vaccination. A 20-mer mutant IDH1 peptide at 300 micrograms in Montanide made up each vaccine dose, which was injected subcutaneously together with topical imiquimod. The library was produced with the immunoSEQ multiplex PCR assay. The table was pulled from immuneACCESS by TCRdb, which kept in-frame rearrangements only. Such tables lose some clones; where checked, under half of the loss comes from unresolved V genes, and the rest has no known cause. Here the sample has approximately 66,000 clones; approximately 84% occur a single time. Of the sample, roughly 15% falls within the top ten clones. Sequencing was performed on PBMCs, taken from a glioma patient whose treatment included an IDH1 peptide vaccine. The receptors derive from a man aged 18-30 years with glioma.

The CDR3: CASSVALSSYEQYF. The CDR3 DNA sequence: TGTGCCAGCAGCGTAGCGCTCAGCTCCTACGAGCAGTACTTC. The J gene is TRBJ2-7, the V gene TRBV2; weak D call: TRBD2 (5 bases). CDR1 SNHLY and CDR2 FYNNEI come from the germline V gene. This CDR3 contains 14 residues. Deletions cut 6 bases from V and 0 bases from J, with 12 bases between.

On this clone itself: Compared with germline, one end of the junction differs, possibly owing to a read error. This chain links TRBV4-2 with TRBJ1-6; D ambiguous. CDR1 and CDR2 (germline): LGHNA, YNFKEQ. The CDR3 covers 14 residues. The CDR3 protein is CASSQDDLDSALHF. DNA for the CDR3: TGTGCCAGCAGCCAAGATGATCTGGATTCAGCCCTCCACTTT.

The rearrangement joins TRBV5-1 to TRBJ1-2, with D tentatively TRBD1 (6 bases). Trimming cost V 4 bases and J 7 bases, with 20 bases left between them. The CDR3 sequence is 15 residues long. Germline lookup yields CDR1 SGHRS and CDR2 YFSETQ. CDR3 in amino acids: CASSPDGRGNGGYTF. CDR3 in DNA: TGCGCCAGCAGCCCCGACGGCAGGGGCAATGGTGGCTACACCTTC.

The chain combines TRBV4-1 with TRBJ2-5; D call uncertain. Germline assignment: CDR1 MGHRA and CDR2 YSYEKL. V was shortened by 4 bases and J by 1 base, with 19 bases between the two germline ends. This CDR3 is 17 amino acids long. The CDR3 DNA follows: TGCGCCAGCAGCCTTACAACTACCCAGAGTAGCCAAGAGACCCAGTACTTC. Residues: CASSLTTTQSSQETQYF.

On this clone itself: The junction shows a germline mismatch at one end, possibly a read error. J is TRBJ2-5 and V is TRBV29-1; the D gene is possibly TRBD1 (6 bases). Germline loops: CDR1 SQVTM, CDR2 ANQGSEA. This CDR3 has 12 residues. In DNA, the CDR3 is TGCAGCGTCCTCGGGACACAAGAGGCCCAGTACTTC. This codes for CSVLGTQEAQYF.

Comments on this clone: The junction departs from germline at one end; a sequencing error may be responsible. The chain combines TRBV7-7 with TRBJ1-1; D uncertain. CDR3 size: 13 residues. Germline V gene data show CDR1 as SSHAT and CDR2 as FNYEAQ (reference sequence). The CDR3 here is CASSLEMNTEAFF. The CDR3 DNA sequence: TGTGCTAGCAGCCTCGAAATGAACACTGAAGCTTTCTTT.

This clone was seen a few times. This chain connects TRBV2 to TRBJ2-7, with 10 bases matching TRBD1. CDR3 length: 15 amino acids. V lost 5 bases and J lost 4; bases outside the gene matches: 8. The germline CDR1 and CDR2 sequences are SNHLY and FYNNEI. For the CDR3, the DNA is TGTGCCAGCAGTACACCGGGACAGGGGTCATACGAGCAGTACTTC. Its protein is CASSTPGQGSYEQYF.

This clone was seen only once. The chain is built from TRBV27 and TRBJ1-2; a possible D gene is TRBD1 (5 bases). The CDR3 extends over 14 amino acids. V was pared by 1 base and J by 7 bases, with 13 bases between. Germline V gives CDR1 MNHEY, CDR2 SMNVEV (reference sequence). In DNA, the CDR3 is TGTGCCAGCAGTTTATGGGGATTAAGGGGTGGCTACACCTTC. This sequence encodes CASSLWGLRGGYTF.

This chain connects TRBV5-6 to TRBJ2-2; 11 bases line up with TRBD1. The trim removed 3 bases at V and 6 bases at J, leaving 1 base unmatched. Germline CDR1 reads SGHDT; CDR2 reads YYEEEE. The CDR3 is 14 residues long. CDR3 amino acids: CASSWDRGAGELFF. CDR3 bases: TGTGCCAGCAGCTGGGACAGGGGGGCCGGGGAGCTGTTTTTT.

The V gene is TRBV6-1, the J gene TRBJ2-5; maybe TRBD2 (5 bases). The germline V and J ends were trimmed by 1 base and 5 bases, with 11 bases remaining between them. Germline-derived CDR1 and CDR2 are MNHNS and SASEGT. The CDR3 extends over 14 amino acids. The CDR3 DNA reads TGTGCCAGCAGTGAAGGCCCGTCGGGGGAGACCCAGTACTTC. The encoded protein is CASSEGPSGETQYF.

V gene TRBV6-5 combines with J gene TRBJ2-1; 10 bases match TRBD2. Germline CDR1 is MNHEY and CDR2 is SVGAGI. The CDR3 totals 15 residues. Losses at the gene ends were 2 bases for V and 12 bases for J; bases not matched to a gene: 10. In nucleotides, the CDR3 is TGTGCCAGCAGTTACCCAGCGGGAGGGGGGCGGTGGCAGTTCTTC. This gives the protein CASSYPAGGGRWQFF.

CDR3 sequence (DNA): TGTGCCAGCAGCGTAGCCTCTCAGGGGGCGTACTATGGCTACACCTTC. Translating gives CASSVASQGAYYGYTF. The V and J genes are TRBV9 and TRBJ1-2, with 8 bases that match TRBD1. The CDR3 extends over 16 amino acids. Germline assignment: CDR1 SGDLS and CDR2 YYNGEE. V shed 0 bases, J shed 3 bases, and the junction held 7 bases outside the gene matches.

Here the CDR3 DNA reads TGCAGCGTTCTCCTAGGGACCGCTAGCAATCAGCCCCAGCATTTT. Translating gives CSVLLGTASNQPQHF. V gene TRBV29-1 combines with J gene TRBJ1-5, with a weak D call TRBD1 (5 bases). V gave up 5 bases and J gave up 0 bases, with 14 bases separating them. Germline CDR1 is SQVTM and CDR2 is ANQGSEA. The CDR3 is made up of 15 amino acids.

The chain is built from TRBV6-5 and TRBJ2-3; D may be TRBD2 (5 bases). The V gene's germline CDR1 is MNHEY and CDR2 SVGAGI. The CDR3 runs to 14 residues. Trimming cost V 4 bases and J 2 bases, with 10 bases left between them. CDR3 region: CASSSGVHTDTQYF. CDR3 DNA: TGTGCCAGCAGTTCCGGGGTCCACACAGATACGCAGTATTTT.

DNA for the CDR3: TGTGCCAGCAGCCAACTCCCAGACAGGTTCACCTACGAGCAGTACTTC. The encoded protein is CASSQLPDRFTYEQYF. The V call is TRBV14, the J call TRBJ2-7; maybe TRBD1 (6 bases). Germline V gives CDR1 SGHDN, CDR2 FVKESK. The CDR3 runs to 16 residues. Trimming stripped 2 bases from V and 2 bases from J, with 16 bases between.

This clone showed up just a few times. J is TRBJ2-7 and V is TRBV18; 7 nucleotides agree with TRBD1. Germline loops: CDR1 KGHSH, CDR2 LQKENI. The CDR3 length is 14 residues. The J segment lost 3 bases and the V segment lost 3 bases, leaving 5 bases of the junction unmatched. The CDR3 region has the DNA TGTGCCAGCTCACCCCAGGGGGACCACTACGAGCAGTACTTC. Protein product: CASSPQGDHYEQYF.

CDR3 residues: CATARGGGNSPLHF. The DNA of the CDR3 is TGTGCCACCGCCCGGGGAGGAGGTAATTCACCCCTCCACTTT. This chain links TRBV6-6 with TRBJ1-6; D is uncertain. The CDR3 sequence is 14 residues long. Germline assignment: CDR1 MNHNY and CDR2 SVGAGI (reference sequence). The V and J ends lost 10 bases and 6 bases respectively, with 16 bases between them.

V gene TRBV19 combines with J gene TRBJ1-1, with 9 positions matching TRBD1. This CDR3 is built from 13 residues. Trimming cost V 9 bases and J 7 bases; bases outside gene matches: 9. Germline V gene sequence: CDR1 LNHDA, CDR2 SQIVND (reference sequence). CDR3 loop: CASRDRAGSEAFF. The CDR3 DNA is TGTGCCAGCAGGGACAGGGCGGGGAGTGAAGCTTTCTTT.

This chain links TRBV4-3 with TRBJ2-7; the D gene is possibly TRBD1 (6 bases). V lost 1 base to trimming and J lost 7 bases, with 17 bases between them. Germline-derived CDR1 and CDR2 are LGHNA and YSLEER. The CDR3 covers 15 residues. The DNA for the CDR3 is TGCGCCAGCAGCCAAGTTAGAGGACAGACTAAAGAGCAGTACTTC. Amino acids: CASSQVRGQTKEQYF.

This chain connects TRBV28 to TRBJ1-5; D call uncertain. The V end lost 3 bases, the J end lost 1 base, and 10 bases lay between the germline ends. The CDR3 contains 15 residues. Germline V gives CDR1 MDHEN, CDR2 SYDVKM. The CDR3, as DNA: TGTGCCAGCAGTTTGTACCGGGCCAGCAATCAGCCCCAGCATTTT. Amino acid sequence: CASSLYRASNQPQHF.

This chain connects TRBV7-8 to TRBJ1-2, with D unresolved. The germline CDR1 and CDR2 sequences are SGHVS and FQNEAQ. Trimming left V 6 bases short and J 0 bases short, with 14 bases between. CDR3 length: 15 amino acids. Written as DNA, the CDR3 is TGTGCCAGCAGGCTAGGGAGGGCAGCTAACTATGGCTACACCTTC. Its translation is CASRLGRAANYGYTF.

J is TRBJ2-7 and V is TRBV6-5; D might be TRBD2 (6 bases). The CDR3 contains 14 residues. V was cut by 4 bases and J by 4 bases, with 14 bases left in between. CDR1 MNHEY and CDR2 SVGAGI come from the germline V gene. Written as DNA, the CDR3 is TGTGCCAGCAGTTCCACCTGGGGGAGGTACGAGCAGTACTTC. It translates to CASSSTWGRYEQYF.

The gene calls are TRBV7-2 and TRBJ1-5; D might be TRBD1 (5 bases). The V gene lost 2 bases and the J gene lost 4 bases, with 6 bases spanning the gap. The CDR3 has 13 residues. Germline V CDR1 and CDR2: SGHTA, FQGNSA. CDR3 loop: CASSLSGNQPQHF. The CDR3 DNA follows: TGTGCCAGCAGCTTATCAGGGAATCAGCCCCAGCATTTT.

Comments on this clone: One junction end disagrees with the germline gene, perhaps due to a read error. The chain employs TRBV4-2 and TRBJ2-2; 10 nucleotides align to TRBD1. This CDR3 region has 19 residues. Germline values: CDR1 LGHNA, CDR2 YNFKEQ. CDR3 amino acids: CASSPVIGKGQGNAGELFF. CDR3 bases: TGTGCCAGCAGCCCCGTGATAGGAAAGGGACAGGGGAACGCCGGGGAGCTGTTTTTT.

In DNA form, the CDR3 reads TGTGCCAGCAGCTCACCGGGACAGGGTAACTATGGCTACACCTTC. Its translation: CASSSPGQGNYGYTF. V usage is TRBV5-6 and J usage is TRBJ1-2; TRBD1 matches 9 bases. The CDR3 length is 15 residues. Germline V gene sequence: CDR1 SGHDT, CDR2 YYEEEE. The junction had 4 bases not matched to a gene; V was cut back by 3 bases and J by 1 base.

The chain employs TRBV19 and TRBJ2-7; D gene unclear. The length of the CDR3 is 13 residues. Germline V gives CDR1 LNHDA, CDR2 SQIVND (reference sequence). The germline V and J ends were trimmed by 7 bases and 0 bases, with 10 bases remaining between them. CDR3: CASKTAASYEQYF. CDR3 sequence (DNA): TGTGCCAGTAAAACAGCCGCCTCCTACGAGCAGTACTTC.

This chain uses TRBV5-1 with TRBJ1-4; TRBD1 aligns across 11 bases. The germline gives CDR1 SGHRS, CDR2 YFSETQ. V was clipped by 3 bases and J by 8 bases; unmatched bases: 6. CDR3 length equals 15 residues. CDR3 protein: CASSWGTGGKEKLFF. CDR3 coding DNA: TGCGCCAGCAGCTGGGGGACAGGGGGAAAGGAAAAACTGTTTTTT.